These T cell receptor beta chains were read from a single sample in a study of shared clonotypes between healthy human individuals. Sequencing used immunoSEQ multiplex PCR; TCRdb keeps in-frame clones, though not all of them. The sample contains 550,000 to 800,000 clones, about 92% of which appear only once. The sequencing sample was made of memory CD8+ T cells from PBMCs. These TCRs come from a man between 18 and 35 years old in good health. Some clones in this sample may be carry-over from other donors' samples. Both conserved end residues are part of each CDR3. The D gene is left open where the match is weak. Size tells how often a clone was seen (once, few, many) or the class of an expanded clone, and some rows leave it out.

v_call	clone_size	d_call	j_call	cdr3_nt	cdr3_aa
TRBV30	-	-	TRBJ2-7	TGTGCCTGGAGTGTCGGACGGGGAACCTACGAGCAGTACTTC	CAWSVGRGTYEQYF
TRBV7-9	-	-	TRBJ1-5	TGTGCCAGCAGCTTAGGGACTCTCAATCAGCCCCAGCATTTT	CASSLGTLNQPQHF
TRBV11-2	-	-	TRBJ2-3	TGTGCCAGCAGCGACTCAACTAGCCCTACTTTGGATACGCAGTATTTT	CASSDSTSPTLDTQYF
TRBV7-9	-	-	TRBJ2-7	TGTGCCAGCAGCTTAGCAGGGGCCCACTACGAGCAGTACTTC	CASSLAGAHYEQYF
TRBV2	once	-	TRBJ1-2	TGTGCCAGCAAGGGCACCGGGACACTCCATCTTAACTATGGCTACACCTTC	CASKGTGTLHLNYGYTF
TRBV28	-	-	TRBJ2-7	TGTGCCAGCAGCTCGACCGGGACGGCCTACGAGCAGTACTTC	CASSSTGTAYEQYF
TRBV19	-	-	TRBJ2-7	TGTGCCAGTAGTATAGAGGGGCCCACCTACGAGCAGTACTTC	CASSIEGPTYEQYF
TRBV7-9	-	TRBD2	TRBJ2-5	TGTGCCAGCAGCTTAGACGAAGCGGGAGTGTGGCAAGAGACCCAGTACTTC	CASSLDEAGVWQETQYF
TRBV7-8	few	-	TRBJ1-2	TGTGCCAGCAGCTTAGATCCGGGGGAGTGGATTGATGGCTACACCTTC	CASSLDPGEWIDGYTF
TRBV27	-	TRBD2	TRBJ2-7	TGTGCCAGCAGTGTAGACACTAGCGGGAGTCTGTACGAGCAGTACTTC	CASSVDTSGSLYEQYF
TRBV28	once	-	TRBJ2-1	TGTGCCAGCAGTTTAGTCCCGTGGGGGAACTCCTACAATGAGCAGTTCTTC	CASSLVPWGNSYNEQFF
TRBV28	once	-	TRBJ1-1	TGTGCCAGCAGTCCGACGTTGGCAAACACTGAAGCTTTCTTT	CASSPTLANTEAFF
TRBV27	-	-	TRBJ2-1	TGTGCCAGCAGTTTATCCTACTACCCCGACTACAATGAGCAGTTCTTC	CASSLSYYPDYNEQFF
TRBV9	-	-	TRBJ2-1	TGTGCCAGCAGCGTAGGACCGGGAGCAATAGGCAATGAGCAGTTCTTC	CASSVGPGAIGNEQFF
TRBV27	-	-	TRBJ1-3	TGTGCCAGCAGTCCCTCGGGCCTCTCTGGAAACACCATATATTTT	CASSPSGLSGNTIYF
TRBV2	-	-	TRBJ2-7	TGTGCCAGCAGTGAAATTGGAGGGGCCCTAACCTACGAGCAGTACTTC	CASSEIGGALTYEQYF
TRBV27	-	-	TRBJ1-5	TGTGCCAGCAGTTCACAGGGTACTGTATCAGCCCAGCATTTT	CASSSQGTVSAQHF
TRBV25-1	-	-	TRBJ2-7	TGTGCCAGCAGTGAAGGGTACGAGCAGTACTTC	CASSEGYEQYF
TRBV28	-	TRBD1	TRBJ1-4	TGTGCCAGCAGTTTTCTGGTGGTTAGGGGGCAAAATAATGAAAAACTGTTTTTT	CASSFLVVRGQNNEKLFF
TRBV7-6	-	-	TRBJ2-5	TGTGCCAGCAGCCGAACTAGGCTCCAAGAGACCCAGTACTTC	CASSRTRLQETQYF
TRBV12-5	-	TRBD1	TRBJ1-1	TGTGCTAGTGGTCTCACGACAGGGTTTAACACTGAAGCTTTCTTT	CASGLTTGFNTEAFF
TRBV28	-	TRBD1	TRBJ1-4	TGTGCCAGCAGTTTTTGGGGAAGTTTGGACAGGGACGGTGAAAAACTGTTTTTT	CASSFWGSLDRDGEKLFF
TRBV7-2	once	-	TRBJ2-5	TGTGCCAGCAGCCTGGGGGACCCTCCGCAGGAGACCCAGTACTTC	CASSLGDPPQETQYF
TRBV27	-	-	TRBJ2-1	TGTGCCAGCAGACCAGGCTACAATGAGCAGTTCTTC	CASRPGYNEQFF
TRBV9	-	-	TRBJ2-7	TGTGCCAGCAGCGCTGGGGAGGACGGAAAGTACGAGCAGTACTTC	CASSAGEDGKYEQYF
TRBV2	-	-	TRBJ2-6	TGTGCCAGCACGGGTAGGGGCGCCCACTCTGGGGCCAACGTCCTGACTTTC	CASTGRGAHSGANVLTF
TRBV19	-	-	TRBJ1-1	TGTGCCAGTGGGTGGGGCACTGAAGCTTTCTTT	CASGWGTEAFF
TRBV10-1	-	TRBD2	TRBJ2-1	TGCGCCAGCAGTGTTATTACAACTAGCGGGATCGATGAGCAGTTCTTC	CASSVITTSGIDEQFF
TRBV9	-	-	TRBJ2-1	TGTGCCAGCAGCGTAGGGGCGGACTCCTACAATGAGCAGTTCTTC	CASSVGADSYNEQFF
TRBV9	-	TRBD1	TRBJ1-4	TGTGCCAGCAGCCCGGGACAGAGGAATGAAAAACTGTTTTTT	CASSPGQRNEKLFF
TRBV7-6	-	-	TRBJ2-1	TGTGCCAGCAGCTCGGGACCACCGCCCCTCCCAGGGGAGCAGTTCTTC	CASSSGPPPLPGEQFF
TRBV9	-	-	TRBJ2-5	TGTGCCAGCAGCGTAGGGCACCAAGAGACCCAGTACTTC	CASSVGHQETQYF
TRBV11-1	-	-	TRBJ2-7	TGTGCCAGCAGCTTAGTGTCCTCGGCGAACTACGAGCAGTACTTC	CASSLVSSANYEQYF
TRBV28	-	-	TRBJ2-7	TGTGCCAGCAGTCCCCTGGGTCGAACCTACGAGCAGTACTTC	CASSPLGRTYEQYF
TRBV7-6	-	TRBD1	TRBJ1-1	TGTGCCAGCAGCCCCAGACAGGGTAGGGCTGAAGCTTTCTTT	CASSPRQGRAEAFF
TRBV19	few	-	TRBJ1-5	TGTGCCAGTAGTATAAGGGACAGCAATCAGCCCCAGCATTTT	CASSIRDSNQPQHF
TRBV7-2	once	-	TRBJ1-5	TGTGCCAGCAGCTTAGTTATGGATCCGAGGGGCAATCAGCCCCAGCATTTT	CASSLVMDPRGNQPQHF
TRBV7-7	once	-	TRBJ1-4	TGTGCCAGCAGCTTAGCGAACGGTGAAAAACTGTTTTTT	CASSLANGEKLFF
TRBV29-1	-	TRBD1	TRBJ2-2	TGCAGCGTTGCAGGGACAGACACCGGGGAGCTGTTTTTT	CSVAGTDTGELFF
TRBV6-1	few	TRBD1	TRBJ2-7	TGTGCCAGCAGTGAATACGGACAGGGTTACGAGCAGTACTTC	CASSEYGQGYEQYF
TRBV11-2	-	-	TRBJ1-1	TGTGCCAGCTCCATAAACCGGGCAGGCGATTATGAAGCTTTCTTT	CASSINRAGDYEAFF
TRBV7-9	once	-	TRBJ2-7	TGTGCCAGCAGCGCCCGGGACAGCGGGTTTTTACAGCAGTACTTC	CASSARDSGFLQQYF
TRBV11-3	once	TRBD2	TRBJ2-3	TGTGCCAGCAGCTTAGACCCTAGCGGGGAGGGCACAGATACGCAGTATTTT	CASSLDPSGEGTDTQYF
TRBV4-3	-	TRBD2	TRBJ2-7	TGCGCCAGCAGCCCTTACTCGACTAGCGGGAGGGTCTACGAGCAGTACTTC	CASSPYSTSGRVYEQYF
TRBV5-5	-	-	TRBJ2-2	TGTGCCAGCAGCTTGGGGCCCTCGAACACCGGGGAGCTGTTTTTT	CASSLGPSNTGELFF
TRBV4-3	-	-	TRBJ2-1	TGCGCCAGCAGCCAAGTTACCCGGGTTGCTGATGAGCAGTTCTTC	CASSQVTRVADEQFF
TRBV25-1	many	TRBD2	TRBJ2-7	TGTGCCAGCAGTCTTAGCGGGAGGGGTACCGAGCAGTACTTC	CASSLSGRGTEQYF